These 7 T cell receptor beta chains were sequenced from one sample in a study of blood T cell repertoires in COVID-19. TCRdb's copy holds only in-frame clones and misses some; the assay was immunoSEQ multiplex PCR. The sample records 60,000 to 90,000 clones, more than 60% being singletons. The sample comprised peripheral blood. Source of these receptors: a man in his 60s with acute or convalescent COVID-19.

A few counts support this clone. The chain has TRBV2 and TRBJ1-4; TRBD1 aligns across 10 bases. With 7 bases clipped from V and 7 bases from J, the junction kept 6 bases outside the gene matches. The germline V gene has CDR1 SNHLY and CDR2 FYNNEI. This CDR3 contains 14 residues. The CDR3 nucleotides are TGTGCCAGCAATCTGGGACAGGGGTTTGAAAAACTGTTTTTT. Protein product: CASNLGQGFEKLFF.

V usage is TRBV19 and J usage is TRBJ2-1, with 10 positions matching TRBD1. The J segment lost 8 bases and the V segment lost 4 bases, leaving 11 bases of the junction unmatched. Germline V lookup: CDR1 LNHDA, CDR2 SQIVND (reference sequence). This CDR3 comprises 16 residues. CDR3 coding DNA: TGTGCCAGTAGTACCCGGGACAGGGGTAGGGTCGATGAGCAGTTCTTC. This translates into CASSTRDRGRVDEQFF.

The rearrangement joins TRBV7-4 to TRBJ2-5, with 7 bases matching TRBD2. The CDR3 sequence is 16 residues long. In germline, CDR1 is SGHVT, CDR2 SQSDAQ. The ends lost 5 bases at V and 5 bases at J; junction bases unmatched: 14. The CDR3 sequence: CASSVRLARVLETQYF. The CDR3 DNA reads as TGTGCCAGCAGCGTCAGACTAGCTAGAGTTTTGGAGACCCAGTACTTC.

V and J are TRBV5-1 and TRBJ2-1; D gene ambiguous. Trimming left V 1 base short and J 4 bases short, with 6 bases between. The germline V gene encodes CDR1 SGHRS and CDR2 YFSETQ. The CDR3 spans 13 residues. The CDR3 region is CASSLSAYNEQFF. The CDR3 bases are TGCGCCAGCAGCTTGAGCGCGTACAATGAGCAGTTCTTC.

This chain joins TRBV3-1 (or the pseudogene TRBV3-2) and TRBJ1-3; D is possibly TRBD1 (6 bases). Germline V lookup: CDR1 LGHDT, CDR2 YNNKEL (reference sequence). The CDR3 is 13 residues long. V gave up 7 bases and J gave up 0 bases, with 7 bases separating them. The CDR3 loop reads CASTDSSGNTIYF. CDR3 sequence (DNA): TGTGCCAGCACGGACAGCTCTGGAAACACCATATATTTT.

CDR3 bases: TGTGCCAGCAGTGAAACGAGTCAAGAGACCCAGTACTTC. Amino acid sequence: CASSETSQETQYF. This rearrangement joins TRBV6-1 to TRBJ2-5, with D unresolved. Germline CDR1 reads MNHNS; CDR2 reads SASEGT. This CDR3 is built from 13 residues. V was trimmed by 2 bases and J by 2 bases, leaving 6 bases between them.

This clone was picked up many times. The rearrangement joins TRBV20-1 to TRBJ1-2; possible D gene TRBD1, 6 bases. The V end lost 3 bases, the J end lost 8 bases, and 19 bases lay between the germline ends. The CDR3 runs 14 residues. In germline, CDR1 is DFQATT, CDR2 SNEGSKA (reference sequence). The CDR3 DNA follows: TGCAGTGCTAGTGAAGGTGGGGGGGCTGAAGGCTACACCTTC. This translates into CSASEGGGAEGYTF.